This T cell receptor beta chain stems from a study of TIL therapy for anti-PD-1-resistant metastatic lung cancer. Time point noted: pre-treatment sample, taken before nivolumab and TIL therapy. The table lists this clone with a few counts. The immunoSEQ assay was v3. Sequencing used immunoSEQ multiplex PCR; TCRdb keeps in-frame clones, though not all of them. There are 50,000 to 65,000 clones in the sample; under 75% occur only once, and 6% to 7% lies in the top ten. V gave up 2 bases and J gave up 5 bases, with 10 bases separating them. Germline V gene data show CDR1 as SGHVS and CDR2 as FQNEAQ. The CDR3 is made up of 13 amino acids.

The source is a person aged 25 to 85 with non-small cell lung cancer. This chain uses TRBV7-8 with TRBJ2-7; D is ambiguous. The sequencing here drew on blood, taken at baseline. CDR3 region: CASSLTSGHEQYF. In DNA form, the CDR3 reads TGTGCCAGCAGCTTAACCTCTGGCCACGAGCAGTACTTC.